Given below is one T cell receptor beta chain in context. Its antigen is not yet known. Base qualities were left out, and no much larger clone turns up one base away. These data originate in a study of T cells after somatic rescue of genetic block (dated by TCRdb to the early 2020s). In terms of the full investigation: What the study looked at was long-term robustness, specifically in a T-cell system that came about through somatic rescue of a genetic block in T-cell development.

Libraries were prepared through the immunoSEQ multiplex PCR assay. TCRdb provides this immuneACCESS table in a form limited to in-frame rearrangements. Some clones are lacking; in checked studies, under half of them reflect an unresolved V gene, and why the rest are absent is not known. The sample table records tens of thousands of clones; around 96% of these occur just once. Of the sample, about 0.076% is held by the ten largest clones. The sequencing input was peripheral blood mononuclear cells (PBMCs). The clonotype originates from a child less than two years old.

The CDR3 in this case is CASHKTARYEQYF. In nucleotides, the sequence is TGTGCCAGCCACAAGACAGCCCGCTACGAGCAGTACTTC. The chain uses TRBV28 and TRBJ2-7; TRBD1 might be the D gene, on 5 matching bases. V and J are truncated by 8 bases and 3 bases respectively, leaving an intervening sequence of 14 bases. Looking up the germline V gene yields CDR1 MDHEN and CDR2 SYDVKM. The CDR3 has 13 amino acids, counting the end cysteine and phenylalanine. The DNA shown is the 39-base CDR3, in frame from base 1.